A single sample is the source of the 10 T cell receptor beta chains below, sequenced in a study of blood T cell repertoires in COVID-19. Clones were sequenced by immunoSEQ multiplex PCR, and TCRdb holds only the in-frame ones, with some missing. This repertoire shows a few hundred thousand clones, about 88% found once; its top ten account for about 7%. The sample consisted of PBMCs or T cells enriched from blood (not recorded which). The receptors were sampled from a woman aged 45-59 years who had been exposed to COVID-19.

This clone occurred once. This sequence joins TRBV7-9 and TRBJ1-1, with D possibly TRBD1 on 5 matching bases. Trimming took off 1 base at V and 4 bases at J, with 10 bases between the two ends. This CDR3 has 14 amino acids. The germline gives CDR1 SEHNR, CDR2 FQNEAQ (reference sequence). Here the CDR3 reads CASSLEVQATEAFF. The CDR3 DNA is TGTGCCAGCAGCTTAGAGGTACAGGCCACTGAAGCTTTCTTT.

The rearrangement links TRBV14 to TRBJ2-2, with TRBD1 matching 7 bases. Germline V gene data show CDR1 as SGHDN and CDR2 as FVKESK. J lost 2 bases, V lost 6 bases, and 3 bases had no gene match. The CDR3 runs to 14 residues. The CDR3 here is CASRRQGNTGELFF. As DNA, the CDR3 is TGTGCCAGCAGGCGACAGGGTAACACCGGGGAGCTGTTTTTT.

The rearrangement uses TRBV19 and TRBJ2-2, with D tentatively TRBD1 (6 bases). V was pared by 5 bases and J by 4 bases, with 14 bases between. CDR1 LNHDA and CDR2 SQIVND come from the germline V gene (reference sequence). This CDR3 contains 15 residues. In nucleotides, the CDR3 is TGTGCCAGTAGTTTCGGGCAGGGGACCACCGGGGAGCTGTTTTTT. This encodes CASSFGQGTTGELFF.

The rearrangement links TRBV19 to TRBJ1-1; 8 positions match TRBD1. Germline V gives CDR1 LNHDA, CDR2 SQIVND (reference sequence). This CDR3 region has 15 residues. The J segment lost 1 base and the V segment lost 3 bases, leaving 4 bases of the junction unmatched. The CDR3 DNA reads as TGTGCCAGTAGTATCAGGGGGCTTGGGAACACTGAAGCTTTCTTT. Translation gives CASSIRGLGNTEAFF.

Here the CDR3 DNA reads TGTGCCAGTAGTTTCAGGAGGGGTAGCAATCAGCCCCAGCATTTT. Its protein is CASSFRRGSNQPQHF. The chain carries TRBV19 and TRBJ1-5, with D tentatively TRBD1 (5 bases). The ends were cut back, 5 bases at V and 0 bases at J, with 11 bases in the middle. Germline CDR1 reads LNHDA; CDR2 reads SQIVND (reference sequence). The CDR3 loop spans 15 amino acids.

The chain carries TRBV20-1 and TRBJ2-1; TRBD2 agrees at 8 bases. Per the germline V gene, CDR1 is DFQATT and CDR2 is SNEGSKA (reference sequence). CDR3 length: 17 amino acids. J was trimmed by 0 bases and V by 3 bases; bases with no gene match: 10. In DNA form, the CDR3 reads TGCAGTGCTAGTACGAGCGGGGGCTGGAGCTCCTACAATGAGCAGTTCTTC. Protein sequence: CSASTSGGWSSYNEQFF.

The rearrangement links TRBV2 to TRBJ1-5; weak D call: TRBD1 (5 bases). The CDR3 runs 13 residues. V lost 5 bases and J lost 11, with 16 bases in between. The germline V gene encodes CDR1 SNHLY and CDR2 FYNNEI. CDR3 amino acids: CASSRHGEGAQHF. The CDR3 DNA follows: TGTGCCAGCAGTCGACATGGGGAAGGGGCCCAGCATTTT.

The V call is TRBV2, the J call TRBJ2-1; 10 bases agree with TRBD2. V lost 3 bases, J lost 6 bases, and 8 bases stayed unmatched. Germline V lookup: CDR1 SNHLY, CDR2 FYNNEI. The CDR3 has 16 residues. The CDR3 DNA reads as TGTGCCAGCAGTGAGATCAGGACTAGCGGATTCAATGAGCAGTTCTTC. Its protein is CASSEIRTSGFNEQFF.

This clone was counted only a few times. CDR3 bases: TGTGCCAGCAGCTTGTGGACAGGGATTGGTAATTCACCCCTCCACTTT. As protein: CASSLWTGIGNSPLHF. The J gene is TRBJ1-6, the V gene TRBV7-9, with 8 bases matching TRBD1. J was trimmed by 6 bases and V by 3 bases; bases with no gene match: 7. The CDR3 loop spans 16 amino acids. Germline lookup yields CDR1 SEHNR and CDR2 FQNEAQ (reference sequence).

This sequence joins TRBV10-1 and TRBJ1-5, with 9 positions matching TRBD1. The CDR3 is 17 amino acids. Germline V gene lookup returns CDR1 WNHNN and CDR2 SYGVQD (reference sequence). V lost 1 base and J lost 4; bases outside the gene matches: 8. The DNA of the CDR3 is TGCGCCAGCAGTGAGTGCCGGGACAGGGTTCCAAATCAGCCCCAGCATTTT. It specifies CASSECRDRVPNQPQHF.